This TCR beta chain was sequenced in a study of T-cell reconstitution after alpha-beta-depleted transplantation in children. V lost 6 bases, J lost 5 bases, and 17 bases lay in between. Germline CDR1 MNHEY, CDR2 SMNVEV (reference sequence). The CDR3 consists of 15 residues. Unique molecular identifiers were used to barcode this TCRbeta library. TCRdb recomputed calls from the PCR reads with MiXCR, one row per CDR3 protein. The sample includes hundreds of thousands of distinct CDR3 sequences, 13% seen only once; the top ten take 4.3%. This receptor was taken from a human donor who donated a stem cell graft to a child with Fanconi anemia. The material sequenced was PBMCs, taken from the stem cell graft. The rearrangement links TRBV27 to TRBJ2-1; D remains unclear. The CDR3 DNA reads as TGTGCCAGCAGGCCCCCCGGGCCTGTGGACAATGAGCAGTTCTTC. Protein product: CASRPPGPVDNEQFF.